This TCR beta chain appears in the sequencing data of a study of a mutant IDH1 vaccine in newly diagnosed glioma. TCRdb keeps only in-frame clones here, not all; method: immunoSEQ multiplex PCR. The data show about 27,000 clones, 75% to 80% seen once. Time point defined: week 5, during vaccination. Topical imiquimod accompanied each vaccine dose, which consisted of 300 ug of mutant IDH1 20-mer peptide. About this clone itself: Its antigen is still unknown.

The CDR3 runs 14 residues. Germline V gives CDR1 MNHEY, CDR2 SMNVEV (reference sequence). V lost 3 bases and J 4 bases, leaving 9 bases between the germline ends. The sample here was PBMCs, taken from a glioma patient whose treatment included an IDH1 peptide vaccine. This clonotype originated in a middle-aged man with glioma. V and J are TRBV27 and TRBJ2-2; D possibly corresponds to TRBD1 (6 bases). The CDR3: CASSLGAATGELFF. The CDR3 coding sequence is TGTGCCAGCAGTTTGGGGGCGGCCACCGGGGAGCTGTTTTTT.